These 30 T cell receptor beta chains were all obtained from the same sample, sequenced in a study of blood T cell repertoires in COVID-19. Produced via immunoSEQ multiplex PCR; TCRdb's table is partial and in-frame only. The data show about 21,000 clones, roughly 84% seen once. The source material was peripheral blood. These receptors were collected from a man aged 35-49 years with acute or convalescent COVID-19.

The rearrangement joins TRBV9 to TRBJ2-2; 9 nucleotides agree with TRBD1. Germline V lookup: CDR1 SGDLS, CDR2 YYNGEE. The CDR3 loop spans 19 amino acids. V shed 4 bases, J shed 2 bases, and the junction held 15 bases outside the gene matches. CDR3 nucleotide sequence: TGTGCCAGCAGCTCACTCCGGGACAGGGATTCGCGAAACACCGGGGAGCTGTTTTTT. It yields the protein CASSSLRDRDSRNTGELFF.

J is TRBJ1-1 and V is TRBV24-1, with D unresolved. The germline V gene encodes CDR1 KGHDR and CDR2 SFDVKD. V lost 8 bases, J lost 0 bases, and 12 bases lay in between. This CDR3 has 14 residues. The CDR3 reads CATKGGPMNTEAFF. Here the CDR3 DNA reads TGTGCCACCAAGGGCGGGCCCATGAACACTGAAGCTTTCTTT.

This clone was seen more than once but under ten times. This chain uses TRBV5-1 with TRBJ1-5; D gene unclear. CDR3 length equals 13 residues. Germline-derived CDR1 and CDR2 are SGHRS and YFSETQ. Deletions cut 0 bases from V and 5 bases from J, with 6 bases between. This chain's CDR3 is CASSLASDQPQHF. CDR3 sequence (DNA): TGCGCCAGCAGCTTGGCCTCGGATCAGCCCCAGCATTTT. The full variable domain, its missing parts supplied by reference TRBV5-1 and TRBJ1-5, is KAGVTQTPRYLIKTRGQQVTLSCSPISGHRSVSWYQQTPGQGLQFLFEYFSETQRNKGNFPGRFSGRQFSNSRSEMNVSTLELGDSALYLCASSLASDQPQHFGDGTRLSIL.

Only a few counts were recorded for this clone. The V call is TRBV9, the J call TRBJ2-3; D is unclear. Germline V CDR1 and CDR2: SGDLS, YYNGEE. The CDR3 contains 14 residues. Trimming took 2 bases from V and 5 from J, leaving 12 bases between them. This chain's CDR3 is CASSVLSPVDTQYF. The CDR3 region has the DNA TGTGCCAGCAGCGTCCTGTCGCCGGTAGATACGCAGTATTTT.

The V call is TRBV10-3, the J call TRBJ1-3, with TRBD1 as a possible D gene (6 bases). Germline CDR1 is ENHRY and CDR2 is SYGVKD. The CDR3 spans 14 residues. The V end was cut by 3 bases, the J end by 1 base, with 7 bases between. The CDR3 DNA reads TGTGCCATCAGTGAACAGGGATCTGGAAACACCATATATTTT. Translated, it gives CAISEQGSGNTIYF.

CDR3 nucleotides: TGTGCCAGCAGTTACTCGAGTCCGTGGACTAATGAAAAACTGTTTTTT. Translation: CASSYSSPWTNEKLFF. The chain combines TRBV6-6 with TRBJ1-4; no definite D call. The CDR3 sequence is 16 residues long. The V end was cut by 0 bases, the J end by 2 bases, with 10 bases between. CDR1 and CDR2 from the germline V gene are MNHNY and SVGAGI (reference sequence).

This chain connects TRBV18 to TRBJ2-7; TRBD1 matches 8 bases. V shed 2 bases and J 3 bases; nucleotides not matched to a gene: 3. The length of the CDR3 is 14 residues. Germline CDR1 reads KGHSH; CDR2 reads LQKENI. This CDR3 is CASSPRTGGYEQYF. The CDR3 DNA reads TGTGCCAGCTCACCAAGAACAGGGGGCTACGAGCAGTACTTC.

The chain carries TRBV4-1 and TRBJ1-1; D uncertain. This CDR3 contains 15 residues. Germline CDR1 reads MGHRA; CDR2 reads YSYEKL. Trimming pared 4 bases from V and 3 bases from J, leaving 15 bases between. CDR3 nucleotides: TGCGCCAGCAGCCTAGGATACTCTGAGGACACTGAAGCTTTCTTT. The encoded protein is CASSLGYSEDTEAFF.

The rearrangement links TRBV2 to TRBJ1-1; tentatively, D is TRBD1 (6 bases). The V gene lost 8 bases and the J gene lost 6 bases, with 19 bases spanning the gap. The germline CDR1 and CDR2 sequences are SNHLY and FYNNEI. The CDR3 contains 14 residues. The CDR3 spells CASLAGGRSAEAFF. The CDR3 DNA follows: TGTGCCAGCCTGGCGGGGGGGCGGTCGGCTGAAGCTTTCTTT. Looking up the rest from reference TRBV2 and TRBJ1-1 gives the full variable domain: EPEVTQTPSHQVTQMGQEVILRCVPISNHLYFYWYRQILGQKVEFLVSFYNNEISEKSEIFDDQFSVERPDGSNFTLKIRSTKLEDSAMYFCASLAGGRSAEAFFGQGTRLTVV.

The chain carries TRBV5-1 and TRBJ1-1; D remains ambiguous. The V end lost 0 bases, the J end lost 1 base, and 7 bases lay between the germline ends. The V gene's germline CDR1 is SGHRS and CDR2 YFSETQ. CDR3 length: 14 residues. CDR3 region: CASSLEAGNTEAFF. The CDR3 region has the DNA TGCGCCAGCAGCTTGGAGGCAGGGAACACTGAAGCTTTCTTT.

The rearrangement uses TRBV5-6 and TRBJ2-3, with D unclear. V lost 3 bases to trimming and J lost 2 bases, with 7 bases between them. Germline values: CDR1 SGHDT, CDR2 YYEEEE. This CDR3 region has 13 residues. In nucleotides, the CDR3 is TGTGCCAGCAGCTGGGCAGCCACAGATACGCAGTATTTT. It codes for CASSWAATDTQYF.

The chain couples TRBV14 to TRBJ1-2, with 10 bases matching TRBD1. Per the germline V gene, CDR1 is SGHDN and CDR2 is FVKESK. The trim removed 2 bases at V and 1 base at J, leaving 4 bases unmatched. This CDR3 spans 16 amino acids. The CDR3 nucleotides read TGTGCCAGCAGCCAACGACAGGGGGCCCTTAACTATGGCTACACCTTC. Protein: CASSQRQGALNYGYTF.

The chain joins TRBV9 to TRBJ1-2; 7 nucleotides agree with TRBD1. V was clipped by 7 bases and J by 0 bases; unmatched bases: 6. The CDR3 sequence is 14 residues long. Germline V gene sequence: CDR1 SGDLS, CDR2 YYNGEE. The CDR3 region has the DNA TGTGCCAGCGCTTCAGGGGGGACTAACTATGGCTACACCTTC. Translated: CASASGGTNYGYTF.

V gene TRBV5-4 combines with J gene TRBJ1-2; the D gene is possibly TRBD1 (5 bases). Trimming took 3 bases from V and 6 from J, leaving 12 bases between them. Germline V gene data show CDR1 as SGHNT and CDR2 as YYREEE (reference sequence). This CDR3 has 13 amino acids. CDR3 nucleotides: TGTGCCAGCAGCTGGGGGGTCAGGGATGGCTACACCTTC. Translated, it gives CASSWGVRDGYTF. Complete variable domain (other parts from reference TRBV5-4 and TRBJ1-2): ETGVTQSPTHLIKTRGQQVTLRCSSQSGHNTVSWYQQALGQGPQFIFQYYREEENGRGNFPPRFSGLQFPNYSSELNVNALELDDSALYLCASSWGVRDGYTFGSGTRLTVV.

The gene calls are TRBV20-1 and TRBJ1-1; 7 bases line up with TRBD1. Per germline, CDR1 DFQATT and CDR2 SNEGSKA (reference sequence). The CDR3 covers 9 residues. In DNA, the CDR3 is TGCAGGCCGGGACAGAAAGCTTTCTTT. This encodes CRPGQKAFF.

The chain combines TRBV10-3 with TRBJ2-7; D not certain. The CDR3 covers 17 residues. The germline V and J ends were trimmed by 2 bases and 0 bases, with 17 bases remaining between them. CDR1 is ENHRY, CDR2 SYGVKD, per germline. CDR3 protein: CAISEPIPRRSSYEQYF. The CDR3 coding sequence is TGTGCCATCAGTGAGCCAATTCCCAGGCGTAGCTCCTACGAGCAGTACTTC.

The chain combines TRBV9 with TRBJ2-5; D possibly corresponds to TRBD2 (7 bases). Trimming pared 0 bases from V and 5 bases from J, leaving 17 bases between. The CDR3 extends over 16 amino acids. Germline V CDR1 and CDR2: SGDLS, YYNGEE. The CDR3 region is CASSVVPGGGLETQYF. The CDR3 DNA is TGTGCCAGCAGCGTAGTTCCAGGCGGGGGCTTGGAGACCCAGTACTTC.

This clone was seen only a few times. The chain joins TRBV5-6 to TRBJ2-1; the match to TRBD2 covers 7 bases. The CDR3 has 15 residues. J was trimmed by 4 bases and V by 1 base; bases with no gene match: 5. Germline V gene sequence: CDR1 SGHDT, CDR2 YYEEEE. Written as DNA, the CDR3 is TGTGCCAGCAGCTTGCAGGCGGGAGCTTACAATGAGCAGTTCTTC. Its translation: CASSLQAGAYNEQFF.

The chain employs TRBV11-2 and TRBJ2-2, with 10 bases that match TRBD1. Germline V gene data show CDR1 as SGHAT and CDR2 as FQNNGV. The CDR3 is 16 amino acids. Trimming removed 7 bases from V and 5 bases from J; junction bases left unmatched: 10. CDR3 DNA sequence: TGTGCCAGCAAATCCTTACGGACAGGGGGAACCGGGGAGCTGTTTTTT. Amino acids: CASKSLRTGGTGELFF.

The CDR3 DNA is TGTGCCAGCAGCTCCACTACAGGGGGCGGTCAGCCCCAGCATTTT. It encodes CASSSTTGGGQPQHF. The V and J genes are TRBV7-8 and TRBJ1-5, with TRBD1 matching over 9 bases. The CDR3 runs to 15 residues. V gave up 4 bases and J gave up 6 bases; unmatched junction bases: 7. Germline V gives CDR1 SGHVS, CDR2 FQNEAQ.

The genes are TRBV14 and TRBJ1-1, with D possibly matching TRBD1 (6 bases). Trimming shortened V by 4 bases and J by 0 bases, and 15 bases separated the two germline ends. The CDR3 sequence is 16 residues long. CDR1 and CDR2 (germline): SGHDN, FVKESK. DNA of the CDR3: TGTGCCAGCAGCCTGTGGGGGCGAAACCTGAACACTGAAGCTTTCTTT. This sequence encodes CASSLWGRNLNTEAFF.

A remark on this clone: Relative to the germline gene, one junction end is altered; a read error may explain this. CDR3 in DNA: TGTGCCAGCAGTTACTCGAGACAGATTTTT. Translation: CASSYSRQIF. The chain carries TRBV6-2 or TRBV6-3 and TRBJ1-1; D is possibly TRBD1 (5 bases). This CDR3 comprises 10 residues. Germline loops: CDR1 MNHEY, CDR2 SVGEGT.

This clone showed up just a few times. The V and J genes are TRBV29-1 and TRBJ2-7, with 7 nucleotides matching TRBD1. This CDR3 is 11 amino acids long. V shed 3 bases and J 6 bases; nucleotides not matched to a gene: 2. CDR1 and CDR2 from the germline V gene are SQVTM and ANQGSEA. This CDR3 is CSVDWTGEQYF. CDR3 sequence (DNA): TGCAGCGTTGATTGGACAGGCGAGCAGTACTTC.

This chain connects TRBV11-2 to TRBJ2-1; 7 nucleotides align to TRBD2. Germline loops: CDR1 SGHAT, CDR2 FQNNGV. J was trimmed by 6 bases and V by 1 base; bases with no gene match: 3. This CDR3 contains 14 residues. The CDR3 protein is CASSLAGTTNEQFF. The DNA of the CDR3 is TGTGCCAGCAGCTTAGCTGGGACTACCAATGAGCAGTTCTTC.

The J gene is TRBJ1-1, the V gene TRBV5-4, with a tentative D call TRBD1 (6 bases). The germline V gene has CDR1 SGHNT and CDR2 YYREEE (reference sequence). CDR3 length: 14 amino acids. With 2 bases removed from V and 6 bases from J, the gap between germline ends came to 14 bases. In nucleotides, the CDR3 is TGTGCCAGCAGCTTACAGGGTTTGGAAGCTGAAGCTTTCTTT. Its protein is CASSLQGLEAEAFF. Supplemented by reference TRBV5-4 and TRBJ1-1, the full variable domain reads ETGVTQSPTHLIKTRGQQVTLRCSSQSGHNTVSWYQQALGQGPQFIFQYYREEENGRGNFPPRFSGLQFPNYSSELNVNALELDDSALYLCASSLQGLEAEAFFGQGTRLTVV.

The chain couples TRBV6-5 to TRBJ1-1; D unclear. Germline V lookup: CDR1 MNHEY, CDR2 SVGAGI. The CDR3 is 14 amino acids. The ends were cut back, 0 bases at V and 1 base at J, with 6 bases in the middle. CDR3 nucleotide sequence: TGTGCCAGCAGTTACTCGCTACCGAACACTGAAGCTTTCTTT. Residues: CASSYSLPNTEAFF.

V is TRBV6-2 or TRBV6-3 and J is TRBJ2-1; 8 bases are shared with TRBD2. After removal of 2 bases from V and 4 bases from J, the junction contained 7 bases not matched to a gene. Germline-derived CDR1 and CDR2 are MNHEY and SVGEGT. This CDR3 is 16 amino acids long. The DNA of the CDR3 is TGTGCCAGCAGTTACCGGAGCGGGAGTAGGTACAATGAGCAGTTCTTC. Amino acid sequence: CASSYRSGSRYNEQFF.

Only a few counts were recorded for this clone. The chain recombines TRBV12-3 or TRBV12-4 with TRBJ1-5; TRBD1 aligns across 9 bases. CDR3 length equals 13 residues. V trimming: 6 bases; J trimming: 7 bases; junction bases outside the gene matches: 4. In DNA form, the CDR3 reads TGTGCCAGCAGCTTGACAGGGGGGCAGCCCCAGCATTTT. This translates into CASSLTGGQPQHF.

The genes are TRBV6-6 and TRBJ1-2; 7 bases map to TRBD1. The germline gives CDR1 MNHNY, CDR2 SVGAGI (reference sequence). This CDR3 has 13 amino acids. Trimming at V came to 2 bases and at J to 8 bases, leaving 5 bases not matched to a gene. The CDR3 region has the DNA TGTGCCAGCAGTTACAAGGGGGCATTCGGCTACACCTTC. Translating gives CASSYKGAFGYTF.

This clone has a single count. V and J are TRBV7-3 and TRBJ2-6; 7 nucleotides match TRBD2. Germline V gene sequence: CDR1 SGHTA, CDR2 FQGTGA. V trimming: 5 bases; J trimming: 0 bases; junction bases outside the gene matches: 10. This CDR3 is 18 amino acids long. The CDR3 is CASSAFSREGSGANVLTF. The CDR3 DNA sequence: TGTGCCAGCAGCGCGTTTAGCAGGGAGGGCTCTGGGGCCAACGTCCTGACTTTC.